These 6 T cell receptor beta chains originate from one sample sequenced in a study of graft-versus-host responses after intestinal transplantation. Clones were read by immunoSEQ multiplex PCR, and TCRdb kept only the in-frame ones, dropping some. The table shows some 40,000 clones, with 90% to 95% occurring only once. Sequencing was performed on PBMCs, taken nearly 750 days after intestinal transplantation. All receptors derive from a human patient who received an intestinal transplant, so some T cells may come from the graft donor.

As to this clone: The same CDR3 can be traced to other DNA sequences in this sample. The chain carries TRBV18 and TRBJ1-1; D is possibly TRBD1 (5 bases). This CDR3 region has 14 residues. Trimming removed 1 base from V and 0 bases from J, with 6 bases in between. Germline assignment: CDR1 KGHSH and CDR2 LQKENI. As DNA, the CDR3 is TGTGCCAGCTCACCACAGGGGATGAACACTGAAGCTTTCTTT. Its protein is CASSPQGMNTEAFF.

This chain links TRBV27 with TRBJ2-3, with D maybe TRBD2 (6 bases). The germline CDR1 and CDR2 sequences are MNHEY and SMNVEV (reference sequence). The V and J ends lost 4 bases and 2 bases respectively, with 16 bases between them. CDR3 size: 16 residues. The CDR3 DNA sequence: TGTGCCAGCAGTTACGTGGGACTTTTAAACACAGATACGCAGTATTTT. This encodes CASSYVGLLNTDTQYF.

The chain joins TRBV30 to TRBJ2-1; weak D call: TRBD1 (6 bases). The CDR3 is made up of 14 amino acids. Germline CDR1 and CDR2: GTSNPN and SVGIG (reference sequence). V lost 3 bases and J lost 8, with 17 bases in between. In DNA form, the CDR3 reads TGTGCCTGGAGACTCCAGGGGACCTTTTATGAGCAGTTCTTC. Translating it yields CAWRLQGTFYEQFF.

This chain joins TRBV5-6 and TRBJ2-1, with D possibly matching TRBD1 (8 bases). CDR3 size: 15 residues. The germline gives CDR1 SGHDT, CDR2 YYEEEE. V was trimmed by 4 bases and J by 9 bases, leaving 20 bases between them. The DNA of the CDR3 is TGTGCCAGCAGCATGCCAAACAGGGGGGGCGGTGAGCAGTTCTTC. Translation gives CASSMPNRGGGEQFF.

The chain couples TRBV30 to TRBJ2-7; the D gene is possibly TRBD2 (6 bases). V lost 5 bases, J lost 4 bases, and 15 bases lay in between. The CDR3 has 13 residues. Germline-derived CDR1 and CDR2 are GTSNPN and SVGIG (reference sequence). CDR3 loop: CAWADGGRYEQYF. Written as DNA, the CDR3 is TGTGCCTGGGCCGACGGGGGAAGGTACGAGCAGTACTTC.

The chain carries TRBV7-9 and TRBJ1-1, with D uncertain. Germline assignment: CDR1 SEHNR and CDR2 FQNEAQ (reference sequence). This CDR3 spans 16 amino acids. V lost 2 bases and J lost 3, with 16 bases in between. CDR3: CASSLLREAGDTEAFF. CDR3 DNA sequence: TGTGCCAGCAGCTTATTAAGGGAGGCGGGCGACACTGAAGCTTTCTTT. The complete variable domain, with remaining parts taken from reference TRBV7-9 and TRBJ1-1, reads DTGVSQNPRHKITKRGQNVTFRCDPISEHNRLYWYRQTLGQGPEFLTYFQNEAQLEKSRLLSDRFSAERPKGSFSTLEIQRTEQGDSAMYLCASSLLREAGDTEAFFGQGTRLTVV.